The T cell receptor (beta chain) described here comes from a study of monozygotic twins with inflammatory bowel disease. The CDR3 runs 16 residues. With the 5' RACE reads reprocessed, TCRdb shows one record per CDR3 protein and no DNA. Its clone listing holds about 110,000 distinct CDR3 sequences. Study-level points and caveats: Similarity of repertoires did not differ between concordant and discordant twins, possibly from limited power. Ultimately, a single strong signal or clonotype associated with IBD was not supported.

Note on this clonotype: What it binds is unknown.

The gene calls are TRBV12-3 or TRBV12-4 and TRBJ1-3. The specimen was blood. The receptor comes from a human donor with ulcerative colitis or Crohn's disease, or a healthy co-twin of an affected twin (not recorded which). The CDR3 spells CASSMKTSWAGDTIYF.